What follows are 3 T cell receptor beta chains derived from one specimen sequenced in a study of blood T cell repertoires in COVID-19. The repertoire was sequenced with immunoSEQ multiplex PCR; TCRdb's copy has only in-frame clones and lacks some. The table includes roughly 380,000 clones, roughly 87% detected once. Sequenced: PBMCs or T cells enriched from blood (not recorded which). These receptor sequences come from a woman aged 25 to 39 who had recovered from COVID-19.

The gene calls are TRBV18 and TRBJ2-1; 7 bases map to TRBD2. The CDR3 length is 14 residues. The germline gives CDR1 KGHSH, CDR2 LQKENI. The junction had 4 bases not matched to a gene; V was cut back by 6 bases and J by 2 bases. CDR3 in amino acids: CASSWSGAYNEQFF. The CDR3 DNA is TGTGCCAGCTCGTGGAGCGGGGCCTACAATGAGCAGTTCTTC.

This chain links TRBV4-2 with TRBJ2-5; D possibly corresponds to TRBD1 (6 bases). The CDR3 spans 13 residues. The V gene lost 1 base and the J gene lost 5 bases, with 8 bases spanning the gap. CDR1 is LGHNA, CDR2 YNFKEQ, per germline. The CDR3 DNA is TGTGCCAGCAGCCAAGCTAGGGGGGAGACCCAGTACTTC. It specifies CASSQARGETQYF.

The chain employs TRBV18 and TRBJ2-7, with D tentatively TRBD2 (6 bases). Germline CDR1 is KGHSH and CDR2 is LQKENI. V lost 3 bases and J 0 bases, leaving 9 bases between the germline ends. This CDR3 spans 14 amino acids. The CDR3 DNA reads as TGTGCCAGCTCACCCAGCGGGCACTCCTACGAGCAGTACTTC. Residues: CASSPSGHSYEQYF.